The 6 T cell receptor beta chains below all came from one sample that was sequenced in a study of blood T cell dynamics during melanoma immunotherapy. Time point in this sample: pre-treatment baseline. Here immunoSEQ multiplex PCR was the method, and the copy in TCRdb shows in-frame clones only, minus some. The table lists around 480 clones, roughly two thirds of them singletons, with roughly an eighth in the top ten. Sequencing was performed on central memory CD8+ T cells from blood, taken from a patient treated with checkpoint blockade. Receptor source: a human donor with melanoma.

This chain joins TRBV6-1 and TRBJ2-7, with D perhaps matching TRBD1 (6 bases). V shed 4 bases and J shed 0 bases, with 13 bases lying between them. The CDR3 has 15 amino acids. From germline, CDR1 is MNHNS and CDR2 SASEGT. The CDR3 spells CASSVSGTSSYEQYF. The CDR3 DNA follows: TGTGCCAGCAGTGTATCCGGGACATCCTCCTACGAGCAGTACTTC.

The chain is built from TRBV11-2 and TRBJ2-3; D is unresolved. The CDR3 covers 13 residues. The V gene lost 5 bases and the J gene lost 7 bases, with 13 bases spanning the gap. Per germline, CDR1 SGHAT and CDR2 FQNNGV. In DNA, the CDR3 is TGTGCCAGCAGCCCACCCTACCCAAATACGCAGTATTTT. This gives the protein CASSPPYPNTQYF.

The chain links TRBV6-4 to TRBJ2-1, with TRBD1 identical over 7 bases. This CDR3 contains 15 residues. With 0 bases clipped from V and 8 bases from J, the junction kept 7 bases outside the gene matches. CDR1 and CDR2 from the germline V gene are MRHNA and SNTAGT. CDR3 nucleotide sequence: TGTGCCAGCAGTGACTCTGAGGGGGCGGGCGATGAGCAGTTCTTC. Translation: CASSDSEGAGDEQFF.

The J gene is TRBJ2-1, the V gene TRBV4-2, with 8 bases matching TRBD2. Germline CDR1 is LGHNA and CDR2 is YNFKEQ. Unmatched junction bases numbered 2, after V lost 0 bases and J lost 4 bases. This CDR3 is 15 amino acids long. CDR3 protein: CASSQDREGYNEQFF. The CDR3 DNA reads as TGTGCCAGCAGCCAAGATCGGGAGGGTTACAATGAGCAGTTCTTC.

This clone was counted once. The chain carries TRBV14 and TRBJ2-5; D may be TRBD2 (6 bases). Germline V gene lookup returns CDR1 SGHDN and CDR2 FVKESK. The length of the CDR3 is 15 residues. The V gene lost 0 bases and the J gene lost 0 bases, with 8 bases spanning the gap. CDR3 DNA sequence: TGTGCCAGCAGCCAAGATGGAGGGTACCAAGAGACCCAGTACTTC. It encodes CASSQDGGYQETQYF.

The chain is built from TRBV7-9 and TRBJ2-7, with TRBD2 identical over 9 bases. This CDR3 spans 14 amino acids. V was pared by 4 bases and J by 6 bases, with 7 bases of the junction left unmatched. Germline V gene lookup returns CDR1 SEHNR and CDR2 FQNEAQ (reference sequence). CDR3 nucleotides: TGTGCCAGCAGCTCAGCTAGCGGGATCCTCGAGCAGTACTTC. This sequence encodes CASSSASGILEQYF.